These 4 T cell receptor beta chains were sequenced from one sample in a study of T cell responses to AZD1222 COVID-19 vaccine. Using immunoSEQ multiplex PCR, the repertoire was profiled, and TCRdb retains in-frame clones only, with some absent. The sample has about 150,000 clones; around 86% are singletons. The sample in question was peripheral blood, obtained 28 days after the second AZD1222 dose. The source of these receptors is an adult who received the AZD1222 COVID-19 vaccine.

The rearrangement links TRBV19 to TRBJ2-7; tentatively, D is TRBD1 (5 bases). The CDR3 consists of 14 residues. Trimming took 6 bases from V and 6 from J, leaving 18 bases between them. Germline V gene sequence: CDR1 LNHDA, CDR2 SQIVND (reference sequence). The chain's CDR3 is CASRPGGARAEQYF. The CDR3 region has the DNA TGTGCCAGTAGGCCTGGTGGGGCCCGTGCCGAGCAGTACTTC.

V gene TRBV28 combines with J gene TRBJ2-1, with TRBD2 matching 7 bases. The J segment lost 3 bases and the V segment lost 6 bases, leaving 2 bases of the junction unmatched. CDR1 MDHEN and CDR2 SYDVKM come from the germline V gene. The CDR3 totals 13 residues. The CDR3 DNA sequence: TGTGCCAGCAGCCTAGCGGTCTACAATGAGCAGTTCTTC. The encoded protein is CASSLAVYNEQFF.

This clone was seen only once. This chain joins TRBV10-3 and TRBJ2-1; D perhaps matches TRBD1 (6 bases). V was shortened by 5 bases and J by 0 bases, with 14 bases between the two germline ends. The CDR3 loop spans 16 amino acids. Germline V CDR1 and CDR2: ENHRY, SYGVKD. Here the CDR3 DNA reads TGTGCCATCAGTAGCCAGGGGTCGAGCTCCTACAATGAGCAGTTCTTC. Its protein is CAISSQGSSSYNEQFF.

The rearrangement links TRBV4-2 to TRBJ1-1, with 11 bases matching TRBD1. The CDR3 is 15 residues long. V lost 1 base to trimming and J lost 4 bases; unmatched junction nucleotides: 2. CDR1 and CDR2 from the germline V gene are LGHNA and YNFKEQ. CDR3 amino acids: CASSQAGTGGTEAFF. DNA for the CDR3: TGTGCCAGCAGCCAAGCCGGGACAGGGGGCACTGAAGCTTTCTTT.